This TCR beta chain stems from a study of blood T cell repertoires in COVID-19. Study overall: T cells, B-cell-depleted T cells, or PBMCs supplied cDNA or gDNA.

The authors' processing: For nucleated cells, counts were estimated from reference gene primer amplification. Sequenced by immunoSEQ multiplex PCR; TCRdb stores in-frame clones only, minus some. V and J calls and clone size are given by that table; D and trimming were obtained from the DNA. The table lists around 270,000 clones, roughly 84% of them singletons. The J segment lost 3 bases and the V segment lost 5 bases, leaving 7 bases of the junction unmatched. Germline CDR1 LNHNV, CDR2 YYDKDF (reference sequence). The CDR3 runs 15 residues. What was sequenced was peripheral blood. This rearrangement joins TRBV15 to TRBJ2-1, with TRBD2 matching over 7 bases. The clonotype comes from a woman in her forties who had recovered from COVID-19. This CDR3 is CATSVSAGIYNEQFF. CDR3 DNA: TGTGCCACCAGCGTGTCAGCGGGGATCTACAATGAGCAGTTCTTC.